What follows describes a single T cell receptor beta chain. Its antigen is not identified. Only in-frame clones appear in the TCRdb table, and some are missing; sequencing was by immunoSEQ multiplex PCR. The data show around 300,000 clones, less than 90% seen once. The sample's treatment: 15 to 20 received Ad26.COV2.S at low or high dose, single or two shots; roughly five received placebo; per-sample allocation not given. Day 63 after the first vaccine or placebo injection was the time point for sampling. This record comes from a study of Ad26.COV2.S vaccination and SARS-CoV-2 variants. Overall study context: Into the muscle, Ad26.COV2.S was dosed once or twice, 56 days apart.

Overall study findings and caveats: Reported findings describe substantial breadth in spike-specific CD8+ and CD4+ T cell responses following vaccination. Using TCR breadth and depth analyses may have led to underestimated total T cell responses.

Trimming took off 1 base at V and 4 bases at J, with 10 bases between the two ends. The CDR3 covers 15 residues. Germline CDR1 reads LGHDT; CDR2 reads YNNKEL (reference sequence). This chain joins TRBV3-1 (or the pseudogene TRBV3-2) and TRBJ2-2, with D possibly TRBD1 on 7 matching bases. This TCR was recovered from a person between 18 and 59 years old who received the Ad26.COV2.S COVID-19 vaccine or a placebo. Sequencing used peripheral blood, obtained in a trial of Ad26.COV2.S vaccine versus placebo. CDR3 bases: TGTGCCAGCAGCCAAGGACAGGGAGGCACCGGGGAGCTGTTTTTT. The encoded protein is CASSQGQGGTGELFF.